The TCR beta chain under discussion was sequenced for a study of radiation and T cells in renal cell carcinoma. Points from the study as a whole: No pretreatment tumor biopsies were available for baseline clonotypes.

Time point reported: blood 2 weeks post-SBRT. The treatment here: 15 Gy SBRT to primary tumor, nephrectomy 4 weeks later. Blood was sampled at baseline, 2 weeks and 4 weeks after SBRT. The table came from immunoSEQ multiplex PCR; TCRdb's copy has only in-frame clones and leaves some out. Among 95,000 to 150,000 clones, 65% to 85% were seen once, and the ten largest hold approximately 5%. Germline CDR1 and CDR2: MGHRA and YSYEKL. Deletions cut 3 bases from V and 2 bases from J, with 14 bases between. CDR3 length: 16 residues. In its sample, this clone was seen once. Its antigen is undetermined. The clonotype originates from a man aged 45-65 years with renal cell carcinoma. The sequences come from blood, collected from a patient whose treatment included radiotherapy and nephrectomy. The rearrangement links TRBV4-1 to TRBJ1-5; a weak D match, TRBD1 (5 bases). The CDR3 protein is CASSHGDRGGNQPQHF. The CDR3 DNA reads TGCGCCAGCAGCCATGGGGACCGGGGGGGCAATCAGCCCCAGCATTTT.